This T cell receptor (beta chain) comes out of a study of T cells in Graves' hyperthyroidism and ophthalmopathy. This CDR3 region has 13 residues. V was clipped by 2 bases and J by 3 bases, with 10 bases between them. CDR1 is GTSNPN and CDR2 is SVGIG in the germline V gene (reference sequence). In its sample, this clonotype was seen a few times. Its target is not known. PBMCs were obtained from approximately 10 ml fresh peripheral blood. Regions amplified from RNA transcripts were the TCR beta CDR3 regions. RT-PCR in the first round (using the HTBI primer set) targeted the TCR CDR3. TCRdb reprocessed the multiplex PCR reads via MiXCR and lists one record per CDR3 protein. The table includes hundreds of thousands of distinct CDR3 sequences, around a fifth detected once. Findings and limits, study-wide: A model of 13 V-J features distinguished ophthalmopathy from stable hyperthyroidism.

The clonotype was recovered from a woman aged 70-85 years with Graves' ophthalmopathy. Input material: blood. V gene TRBV30 combines with J gene TRBJ1-1; D call uncertain. This CDR3 is CAWSREADTEAFF. The CDR3 DNA is TGTGCCTGGAGTAGGGAAGCGGACACTGAAGCTTTCTTT.